This passage covers 9 T cell receptor beta chains from one sample sequenced in a study of cytomegalovirus exposure and HLA in healthy donors. With 60 Vbeta and 13 Jbeta primers, the PCR was carried out. Libraries were prepared by immunoSEQ multiplex PCR; TCRdb keeps only in-frame clonotypes and omits some of them. The sample carries roughly 130,000 clones, over 70% recorded once. Sequencing was done on a sample of PBMCs. The source is a woman between 35 and 50 years old in good health and CMV-seronegative.

V and J are TRBV5-1 and TRBJ2-7; a weak D match, TRBD1 (6 bases). The V gene lost 4 bases and the J gene lost 2 bases, with 13 bases spanning the gap. The CDR3 loop spans 14 amino acids. CDR1 and CDR2 from the germline V gene are SGHRS and YFSETQ. This chain's CDR3 is CASSPGQLTYEQYF. CDR3 bases: TGCGCCAGCAGCCCAGGACAGTTAACCTACGAGCAGTACTTC.

This chain uses TRBV19 with TRBJ2-1, with a weak D call TRBD2 (6 bases). The CDR3 is 14 residues long. V gave up 5 bases and J gave up 2 bases, with 10 bases separating them. Germline V lookup: CDR1 LNHDA, CDR2 SQIVND (reference sequence). The CDR3 region has the DNA TGTGCCAGTAGTTGGGGAGGTCCCTACAATGAGCAGTTCTTC. The encoded protein is CASSWGGPYNEQFF. The full variable domain, its missing parts supplied by reference TRBV19 and TRBJ2-1, is DGGITQSPKYLFRKEGQNVTLSCEQNLNHDAMYWYRQDPGQGLRLIYYSQIVNDFQKGDIAEGYSVSREKKESFPLTVTSAQKNPTAFYLCASSWGGPYNEQFFGPGTRLTVL.

In regard to this clone: The junction does not match germline at one end; this may be a read error. The chain is built from TRBV13 and TRBJ1-2; possibly TRBD1 for D (6 bases). CDR1 is PRHDT and CDR2 is FYEKMQ in the germline V gene (reference sequence). The CDR3 spans 12 residues. CDR3 DNA sequence: TGTGCCAACAGCAACCACAGGGATGGCTACACCTTC. This gives the protein CANSNHRDGYTF.

The CDR3 sequence is CASSLASGTSGEQYF. CDR3 sequence (DNA): TGCGCCAGCAGCTTGGCCTCCGGGACTAGCGGAGAGCAGTACTTC. The chain joins TRBV5-1 to TRBJ2-7; 11 bases are shared with TRBD2. The germline gives CDR1 SGHRS, CDR2 YFSETQ. The CDR3 has 15 residues. V dropped 0 bases and J dropped 7; count of bases not matched to a gene: 6. The full variable domain, in which reference TRBV5-1 and TRBJ2-7 provide the parts outside the CDR3, is KAGVTQTPRYLIKTRGQQVTLSCSPISGHRSVSWYQQTPGQGLQFLFEYFSETQRNKGNFPGRFSGRQFSNSRSEMNVSTLELGDSALYLCASSLASGTSGEQYFGPGTRLTVT.

The rearrangement links TRBV28 to TRBJ1-2; TRBD1 is a possible D gene (5 bases). The CDR3 contains 15 residues. Trimming shortened V by 1 base and J by 6 bases, and 15 bases separated the two germline ends. The V gene's germline CDR1 is MDHEN and CDR2 SYDVKM. CDR3 bases: TGTGCCAGCAGTTTATTTGTACAGGCCATGAATGGCTACACCTTC. Residues: CASSLFVQAMNGYTF.

The gene calls are TRBV12-5 and TRBJ2-1, with a tentative D call TRBD2 (6 bases). The CDR3 runs to 17 residues. Germline CDR1 LGHNT, CDR2 FRNRAP. V was trimmed by 0 bases and J by 3 bases, leaving 15 bases between them. DNA of the CDR3: TGTGCTAGTGGTTTGGTACGTACGGGACTGGACTACAATGAGCAGTTCTTC. Translation gives CASGLVRTGLDYNEQFF.

This chain connects TRBV5-1 to TRBJ1-5; D remains unclear. Trimming took off 5 bases at V and 6 bases at J, with 15 bases between the two ends. Germline values: CDR1 SGHRS, CDR2 YFSETQ. CDR3 length: 14 residues. The CDR3 is CASRGEGRGQPQHF. CDR3 DNA: TGCGCCAGCAGAGGAGAGGGTCGGGGTCAGCCCCAGCATTTT.

The chain carries TRBV18 and TRBJ2-7; D not resolved. The length of the CDR3 is 13 residues. Trimming removed 1 base from V and 2 bases from J, with 6 bases in between. Germline CDR1 reads KGHSH; CDR2 reads LQKENI. The CDR3: CASSPQSTYEQYF. The CDR3 DNA sequence: TGTGCCAGCTCACCACAGAGTACCTACGAGCAGTACTTC.

This chain uses TRBV27 with TRBJ2-7; TRBD2 agrees at 11 bases. The V gene's germline CDR1 is MNHEY and CDR2 SMNVEV (reference sequence). The CDR3 has 14 amino acids. Trimming cost V 6 bases and J 4 bases; bases outside gene matches: 5. CDR3: CASSLAGGGYEQYF. CDR3 bases: TGTGCCAGCAGCTTAGCGGGGGGGGGATACGAGCAGTACTTC.